The rows below give T cell receptor beta chains drawn from one sample of a study of beta chain features in type 1 diabetes. This table comes from immunoSEQ multiplex PCR, and its TCRdb copy is limited to in-frame clones, with some not included. The sample comprises 390,000 or so clones, approximately 14% of which are singletons, and roughly 0.038% rests with the top ten. The sample taken for sequencing was naive CD4+ T cells from blood. The receptors come from a man aged 25 to 40 in good health. Both conserved end residues are part of each CDR3. Rows may omit the clone size; those that give it use once, few, many or a size class.

clone_size,v_call,j_call,cdr3_aa
few,TRBV7-6,TRBJ2-3,CASSLGSSRSDTQYF
.,TRBV19,TRBJ1-1,CASSATGEAFF
.,TRBV7-2,TRBJ2-1,CASSPGAREQFF
.,TRBV19,TRBJ1-5,CASRQQGLANQPQHF
few,TRBV4-3,TRBJ2-4,CAAGTSGSGWNIQYF
few,TRBV5-6,TRBJ1-6,CASSLGPLRPDSPLHF
few,TRBV6-5,TRBJ1-2,CASRRGREGYGYTF
.,TRBV9,TRBJ2-1,CASSVGGGYPNYNEQFF
few,TRBV5-6,TRBJ2-1,CASSELAGDPYNEQFF
.,TRBV30,TRBJ1-4,CAWSVNSLGGEKLFF
few,TRBV28,TRBJ1-5,CASSSGRINQPQHF
.,TRBV29-1,TRBJ2-3,CSVEKSSTDTQYF
.,TRBV30,TRBJ1-1,CAWSLKTGGTEAFF